The 30 T cell receptor beta chains below all came from one sample that was sequenced in a study of blood T cell repertoires in COVID-19. Data came from immunoSEQ multiplex PCR; TCRdb stores just in-frame clones and leaves some out. Among approximately 150,000 clones listed, around 85% were seen once. Source material: PBMCs or T cells enriched from blood (not recorded which). The receptors derive from a woman aged 40 to 55 with acute COVID-19.

The rearrangement links TRBV28 to TRBJ2-1; 7 bases fit TRBD1. Germline V gene lookup returns CDR1 MDHEN and CDR2 SYDVKM. The CDR3 has 13 amino acids. The ends lost 7 bases at V and 1 base at J; junction bases unmatched: 1. CDR3 in DNA: TGTGCCAGCAAACAGGGGTCCTACAATGAGCAGTTCTTC. It codes for CASKQGSYNEQFF.

The V and J genes are TRBV12-3 or TRBV12-4 and TRBJ1-1; no definite D call. V was trimmed by 2 bases and J by 3 bases, leaving 7 bases between them. The CDR3 extends over 13 amino acids. CDR3 region: CASSLFSDTEAFF. CDR3 coding DNA: TGTGCCAGCAGTTTATTCTCTGACACTGAAGCTTTCTTT.

The CDR3 nucleotides are TGTGCCAGCAGCTCCGGGACTCGAACTACAAATGAGCAGTTCTTC. This codes for CASSSGTRTTNEQFF. This chain links TRBV11-2 with TRBJ2-1, with a weak D call TRBD2 (6 bases). With 4 bases removed from V and 7 bases from J, the gap between germline ends came to 17 bases. The CDR3 consists of 15 residues. Germline V lookup: CDR1 SGHAT, CDR2 FQNNGV.

The DNA of the CDR3 is TGTGCCAGCAGCCGGACAGGGGTGACTGAAGCTTTCTTT. Its protein is CASSRTGVTEAFF. This chain links TRBV7-2 with TRBJ1-1, with TRBD1 identical over 9 bases. The germline gives CDR1 SGHTA, CDR2 FQGNSA. With 5 bases clipped from V and 5 bases from J, the junction kept 3 bases outside the gene matches. This CDR3 has 13 amino acids.

The rearrangement links TRBV11-1 to TRBJ2-1, with TRBD1 as a possible D gene (6 bases). V lost 1 base, J lost 7 bases, and 14 bases lay in between. The germline V gene has CDR1 SGHAT and CDR2 FQDESV (reference sequence). This CDR3 has 15 residues. DNA for the CDR3: TGTGCCAGCAGCTTAGGTCAGGGGCCGAGGAATGAGCAGTTCTTC. It codes for CASSLGQGPRNEQFF.

The chain joins TRBV5-4 to TRBJ1-4, with 9 bases fitting TRBD1. Germline V gene lookup returns CDR1 SGHNT and CDR2 YYREEE (reference sequence). The CDR3 sequence is 15 residues long. Trimming took 4 bases from V and 0 from J; bases not matched to a gene: 1. The CDR3 is CASSRQGATNEKLFF. Written as DNA, the CDR3 is TGTGCCAGCAGCCGACAGGGGGCAACTAATGAAAAACTGTTTTTT. The whole variable domain, remainder taken from reference TRBV5-4 and TRBJ1-4, is ETGVTQSPTHLIKTRGQQVTLRCSSQSGHNTVSWYQQALGQGPQFIFQYYREEENGRGNFPPRFSGLQFPNYSSELNVNALELDDSALYLCASSRQGATNEKLFFGSGTQLSVL.

The chain employs TRBV7-8 and TRBJ1-1; D uncertain. The length of the CDR3 is 12 residues. The V and J ends lost 1 base and 7 bases respectively, with 7 bases between them. CDR1 is SGHVS and CDR2 is FQNEAQ in the germline V gene. DNA of the CDR3: TGTGCCAGCAGCTTAGACCAGATTGAAGCTTTCTTT. Translating it yields CASSLDQIEAFF.

The chain links TRBV7-2 to TRBJ1-2, with TRBD1 as a possible D gene (5 bases). The CDR3 extends over 13 amino acids. Germline V gene sequence: CDR1 SGHTA, CDR2 FQGNSA. Trimming stripped 0 bases from V and 7 bases from J, with 9 bases between. CDR3 coding DNA: TGTGCCAGCAGCTTAGCGCAGGGCTTTGGCTACACCTTC. Its protein product is CASSLAQGFGYTF. Based on the CDR3 plus reference TRBV7-2 and TRBJ1-2, the full variable domain is GAGVSQSPSNKVTEKGKDVELRCDPISGHTALYWYRQSLGQGLEFLIYFQGNSAPDKSGLPSDRFSAERTGGSVSTLTIQRTQQEDSAVYLCASSLAQGFGYTFGSGTRLTVV.

V gene TRBV30 combines with J gene TRBJ2-7; TRBD2 agrees at 13 bases. This CDR3 contains 17 residues. The V gene's germline CDR1 is GTSNPN and CDR2 SVGIG (reference sequence). Trimming took 0 bases from V and 5 from J; bases not matched to a gene: 10. The CDR3 protein is CAWSVEGLAGYGDEQYF. DNA for the CDR3: TGTGCCTGGAGTGTAGAGGGACTAGCGGGATATGGCGACGAGCAGTACTTC.

This clone occurred once. The chain joins TRBV5-1 to TRBJ1-1; TRBD1 aligns across 8 bases. Germline V gene sequence: CDR1 SGHRS, CDR2 YFSETQ. The trim removed 4 bases at V and 1 base at J, leaving 6 bases unmatched. This CDR3 is 15 amino acids long. CDR3 protein: CASSPGGKANTEAFF. As DNA, the CDR3 is TGCGCCAGCAGCCCAGGGGGCAAGGCGAACACTGAAGCTTTCTTT.

The chain combines TRBV11-2 with TRBJ1-2, with D possibly TRBD1 on 5 matching bases. CDR1 SGHAT and CDR2 FQNNGV come from the germline V gene. V dropped 2 bases and J dropped 1 base, with 8 bases sitting between them. The CDR3 is 14 residues long. Here the CDR3 DNA reads TGTGCCAGCAGCTTAAGTGACAGTAACTATGGCTACACCTTC. This translates into CASSLSDSNYGYTF.

This rearrangement joins TRBV7-9 to TRBJ1-4; 11 bases agree with TRBD1. Trimming cost V 6 bases and J 8 bases; bases outside gene matches: 5. The germline CDR1 and CDR2 sequences are SEHNR and FQNEAQ (reference sequence). CDR3 length: 14 amino acids. In DNA, the CDR3 is TGTGCCAGCAGAAGGACAGGGGGCGAGGAAAAACTGTTTTTT. Protein sequence: CASRRTGGEEKLFF.

In this sample, this clone turned up once. The genes are TRBV5-1 and TRBJ2-5, with 9 nucleotides matching TRBD1. V shed 4 bases, J shed 7 bases, and the junction held 14 bases outside the gene matches. Germline CDR1 reads SGHRS; CDR2 reads YFSETQ. The CDR3 totals 16 residues. The CDR3 reads CASSQQGAPRGGTQYF. The CDR3 DNA reads as TGCGCCAGCAGCCAACAGGGGGCTCCAAGAGGAGGGACCCAGTACTTC.

This clone has only one observation. The chain recombines TRBV4-1 with TRBJ1-1, with a tentative D call TRBD1 (6 bases). The CDR3 runs 15 residues. Germline lookup yields CDR1 MGHRA and CDR2 YSYEKL. Trimming shortened V by 0 bases and J by 12 bases, and 20 bases separated the two germline ends. This chain's CDR3 is CASSQDRFGGGVTFF. CDR3 DNA: TGCGCCAGCAGCCAAGATCGCTTCGGAGGGGGGGTGACTTTCTTT.

The chain recombines TRBV9 with TRBJ2-2, with D possibly being TRBD2 (5 bases). Trimming shortened V by 0 bases and J by 2 bases, and 11 bases separated the two germline ends. CDR3 length: 16 amino acids. CDR1 SGDLS and CDR2 YYNGEE come from the germline V gene. The CDR3 DNA sequence: TGTGCCAGCAGCGTAGATCCTAGCCGAAACACCGGGGAGCTGTTTTTT. Amino acids: CASSVDPSRNTGELFF.

V usage is TRBV12-2 and J usage is TRBJ2-4; the D call in the table, TRBD1, was not verified against the DNA. TRBV12-2 is reported as a pseudogene. CDR3 size: 19 residues. The chain's CDR3 is CASRLIEEDRGIAKNIQYF. The CDR3 DNA reads TGTGCAAGTCGCTTAATCGAAGAGGACAGGGGGATAGCCAAAAACATTCAGTACTTC.

V usage is TRBV12-3 or TRBV12-4 and J usage is TRBJ2-2; D possibly corresponds to TRBD1 (5 bases). The CDR3 has 13 amino acids. The V and J ends lost 4 bases and 7 bases respectively, with 10 bases between them. The CDR3 protein is CASSSGLGGELFF. The CDR3 DNA reads TGTGCCAGCAGTTCAGGGCTGGGCGGGGAGCTGTTTTTT.

Turning to this clone: This sample also contains other DNA sequences that code for the same CDR3. This chain joins TRBV7-2 and TRBJ1-2, with D unresolved. The CDR3 covers 13 residues. The ends were cut back, 1 base at V and 4 bases at J, with 7 bases in the middle. Per germline, CDR1 SGHTA and CDR2 FQGNSA. The CDR3 reads CASSLGRGYGYTF. DNA for the CDR3: TGTGCCAGCAGCTTAGGCCGGGGCTATGGCTACACCTTC.

The rearrangement uses TRBV3-1 (or the pseudogene TRBV3-2) and TRBJ2-1; a possible D gene is TRBD1 (6 bases). The CDR3 runs 16 residues. Deletions cut 2 bases from V and 6 bases from J, with 17 bases between. Germline V gene lookup returns CDR1 LGHDT and CDR2 YNNKEL (reference sequence). The DNA of the CDR3 is TGTGCCAGCAGCCAAAAAATGTGGGACACTCCCAATGAGCAGTTCTTC. It yields the protein CASSQKMWDTPNEQFF.

Only a few counts were recorded for this clone. Compared with germline, one end of the junction differs, possibly owing to a read error. The rearrangement uses TRBV7-7 and TRBJ2-7, with D perhaps TRBD1 (6 bases). From germline, CDR1 is SSHAT and CDR2 FNYEAQ (reference sequence). This CDR3 is 13 amino acids long. The CDR3 is CASSSSQGYEQYF. The CDR3 coding sequence is TGTGCTAGCAGCTCTTCACAGGGCTACGAGCAGTACTTC.

This clone was detected once. The V call is TRBV5-5, the J call TRBJ2-7, with 7 bases lining up with TRBD1. The ends lost 0 bases at V and 4 bases at J; junction bases unmatched: 1. CDR3 length: 13 amino acids. Per germline, CDR1 SGHKS and CDR2 YYEKEE (reference sequence). CDR3 DNA sequence: TGTGCCAGCAGCTTGGACAGGGGTTACGAGCAGTACGTC. It specifies CASSLDRGYEQYV.

The rearrangement joins TRBV19 to TRBJ1-5; D not resolved. The V and J ends lost 8 bases and 1 base respectively, with 12 bases between them. Germline V gene sequence: CDR1 LNHDA, CDR2 SQIVND (reference sequence). This CDR3 is 14 amino acids long. CDR3 DNA: TGTGCCAGTGGTGCGGCGGGGAGCAATCAGCCCCAGCATTTT. This gives the protein CASGAAGSNQPQHF.

The chain uses TRBV3-1 (or the pseudogene TRBV3-2) and TRBJ2-3, with 8 bases lining up with TRBD1. CDR3 size: 17 residues. CDR1 and CDR2 (germline): LGHDT, YNNKEL (reference sequence). Trimming took 4 bases from V and 3 from J; bases not matched to a gene: 12. The CDR3 protein is CASSRHTRTGMTDTQYF. Here the CDR3 DNA reads TGTGCCAGCAGCCGTCACACCCGGACAGGGATGACAGATACGCAGTATTTT.

J is TRBJ1-4 and V is TRBV28, with 7 bases lining up with TRBD1. V was clipped by 3 bases and J by 3 bases; unmatched bases: 7. This CDR3 comprises 16 residues. Germline assignment: CDR1 MDHEN and CDR2 SYDVKM. The chain's CDR3 is CASSFSSGTANEKLFF. CDR3 nucleotides: TGTGCCAGCAGTTTTAGCTCCGGGACAGCTAATGAAAAACTGTTTTTT.

The rearrangement joins TRBV2 to TRBJ1-2; TRBD1 matches at 7 bases. This CDR3 comprises 12 residues. V was clipped by 11 bases and J by 5 bases; unmatched bases: 8. Germline V lookup: CDR1 SNHLY, CDR2 FYNNEI. The CDR3 nucleotides are TGTGCCTCCAAGGGACAGTTTTATGGCTACACCTTC. Residues: CASKGQFYGYTF.

The chain couples TRBV5-5 to TRBJ2-7, with D maybe TRBD2 (5 bases). The V end was cut by 1 base, the J end by 0 bases, with 5 bases between. CDR1 and CDR2 (germline): SGHKS, YYEKEE (reference sequence). The CDR3 consists of 13 residues. CDR3 region: CASSLRGSYEQYF. CDR3 sequence (DNA): TGTGCCAGCAGCTTGCGGGGCTCCTACGAGCAGTACTTC. Complete variable domain (other parts from reference TRBV5-5 and TRBJ2-7): DAGVTQSPTHLIKTRGQQVTLRCSPISGHKSVSWYQQVLGQGPQFIFQYYEKEERGRGNFPDRFSARQFPNYSSELNVNALLLGDSALYLCASSLRGSYEQYFGPGTRLTVT.

The table lists this clone with a few counts. V usage is TRBV6-1 and J usage is TRBJ2-7; TRBD2 aligns across 11 bases. CDR3 size: 14 residues. With V trimmed by 6 bases and J by 6 bases, 7 bases remained unmatched. Germline V gene lookup returns CDR1 MNHNS and CDR2 SASEGT. As DNA, the CDR3 is TGTGCCAGCAGCCAGGAACTAGCGGGAGTCGAGCAGTACTTC. Its translation: CASSQELAGVEQYF.

The V gene is TRBV14, the J gene TRBJ2-3; 8 positions match TRBD2. The CDR3 is 16 residues long. Looked up from germline, CDR1 is SGHDN and CDR2 is FVKESK. V was clipped by 0 bases and J by 0 bases; unmatched bases: 2. CDR3 residues: CASSQEASGSTDTQYF. The CDR3 DNA is TGTGCCAGCAGCCAAGAAGCTAGCGGGAGCACAGATACGCAGTATTTT.

This clone has just one count. The chain couples TRBV6-2 or TRBV6-3 to TRBJ1-2; TRBD1 matches 9 bases. Germline lookup yields CDR1 MNHEY and CDR2 SVGEGT. The CDR3 totals 15 residues. Losses at the gene ends were 2 bases for V and 6 bases for J; bases not matched to a gene: 7. The chain's CDR3 is CASSYRTDRGNGYTF. The CDR3 nucleotides are TGTGCCAGCAGTTACCGCACTGACAGGGGGAATGGCTACACCTTC.

V is TRBV3-1 (or the pseudogene TRBV3-2) and J is TRBJ1-2, with TRBD1 identical over 9 bases. This CDR3 has 17 residues. The ends lost 3 bases at V and 8 bases at J; junction bases unmatched: 16. Germline lookup yields CDR1 LGHDT and CDR2 YNNKEL (reference sequence). CDR3 nucleotide sequence: TGTGCCAGCAGCCATCTTACGACAGGGGGGGCTATGCGAGGCTACACCTTC. Residues: CASSHLTTGGAMRGYTF.